This TCR beta chain emerged from a study of Ad26.COV2.S vaccination and SARS-CoV-2 variants. Clones were read by immunoSEQ multiplex PCR, and TCRdb kept only the in-frame ones, dropping some. The sample has roughly 140,000 clones, roughly 88% seen once. The CDR3 totals 14 residues. Trimming removed 5 bases from V and 2 bases from J; junction bases left unmatched: 5. Germline CDR1 reads SEHNR; CDR2 reads FQNEAQ (reference sequence). Material: peripheral blood, obtained after recovery from COVID-19. The receptor was derived from a human donor who had recovered from COVID-19. V and J are TRBV7-9 and TRBJ1-1, with TRBD1 matching over 7 bases. The CDR3 DNA follows: TGTGCCAGCAGCCCGGGGACAGCTAACACTGAAGCTTTCTTT. This sequence encodes CASSPGTANTEAFF.